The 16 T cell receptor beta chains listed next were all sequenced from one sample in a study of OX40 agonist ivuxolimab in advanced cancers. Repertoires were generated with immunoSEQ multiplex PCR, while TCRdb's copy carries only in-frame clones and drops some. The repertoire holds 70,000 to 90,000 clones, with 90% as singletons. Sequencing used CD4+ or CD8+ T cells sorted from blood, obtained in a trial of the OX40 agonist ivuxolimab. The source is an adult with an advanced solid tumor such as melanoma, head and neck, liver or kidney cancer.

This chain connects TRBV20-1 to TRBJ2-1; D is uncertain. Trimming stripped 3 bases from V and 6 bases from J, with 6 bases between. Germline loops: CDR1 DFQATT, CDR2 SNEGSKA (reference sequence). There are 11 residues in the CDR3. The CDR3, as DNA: TGCAGTGCTAGCGGTTCCAATGAGCAGTTCTTC. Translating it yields CSASGSNEQFF.

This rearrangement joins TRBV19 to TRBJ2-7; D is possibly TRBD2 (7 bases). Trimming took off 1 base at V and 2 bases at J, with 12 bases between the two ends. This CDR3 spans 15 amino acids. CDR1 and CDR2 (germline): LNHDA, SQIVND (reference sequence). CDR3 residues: CASSIATGRAYEQYF. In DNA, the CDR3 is TGTGCCAGTAGTATAGCAACAGGGAGGGCCTACGAGCAGTACTTC.

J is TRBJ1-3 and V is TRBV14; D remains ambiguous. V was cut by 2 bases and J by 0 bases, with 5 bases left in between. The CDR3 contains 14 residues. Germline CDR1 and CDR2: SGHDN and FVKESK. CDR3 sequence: CASSQQYSGNTIYF. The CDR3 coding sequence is TGTGCCAGCAGCCAACAGTACTCTGGAAACACCATATATTTT.

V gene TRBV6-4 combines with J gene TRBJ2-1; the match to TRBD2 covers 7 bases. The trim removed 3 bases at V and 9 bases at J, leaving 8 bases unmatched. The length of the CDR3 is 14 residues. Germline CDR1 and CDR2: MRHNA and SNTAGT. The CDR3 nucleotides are TGTGCCAGCAGTGAGGCGGGGGTCTTACGTGAGCAGTTCTTC. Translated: CASSEAGVLREQFF.

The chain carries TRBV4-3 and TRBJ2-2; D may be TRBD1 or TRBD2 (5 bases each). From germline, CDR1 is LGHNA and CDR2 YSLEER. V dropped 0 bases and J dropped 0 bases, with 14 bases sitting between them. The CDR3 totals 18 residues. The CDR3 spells CASSQEVQGVANTGELFF. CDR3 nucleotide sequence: TGCGCCAGCAGCCAAGAGGTTCAGGGAGTAGCGAACACCGGGGAGCTGTTTTTT.

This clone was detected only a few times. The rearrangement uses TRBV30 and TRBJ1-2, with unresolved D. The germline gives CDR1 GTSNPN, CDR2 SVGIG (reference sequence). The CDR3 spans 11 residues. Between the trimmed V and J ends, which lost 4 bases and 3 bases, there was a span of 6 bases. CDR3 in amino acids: CAWIIDYGYTF. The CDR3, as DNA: TGTGCCTGGATAATTGACTATGGCTACACCTTC.

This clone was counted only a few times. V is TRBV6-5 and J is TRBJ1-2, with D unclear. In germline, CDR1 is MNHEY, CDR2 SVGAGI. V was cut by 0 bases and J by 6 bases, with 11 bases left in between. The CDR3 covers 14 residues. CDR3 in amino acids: CASSYSTNFDGYTF. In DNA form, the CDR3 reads TGTGCCAGCAGTTACTCCACCAACTTCGATGGCTACACCTTC.

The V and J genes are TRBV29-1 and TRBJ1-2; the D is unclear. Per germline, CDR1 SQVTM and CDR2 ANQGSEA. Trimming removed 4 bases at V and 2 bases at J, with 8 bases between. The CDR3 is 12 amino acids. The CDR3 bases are TGCAGCGTTGGGTCTGGGAACTATGGCTACACCTTC. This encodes CSVGSGNYGYTF.

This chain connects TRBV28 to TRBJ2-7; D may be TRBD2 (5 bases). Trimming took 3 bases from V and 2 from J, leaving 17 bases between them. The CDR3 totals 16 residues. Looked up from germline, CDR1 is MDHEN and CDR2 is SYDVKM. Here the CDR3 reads CASSFPDYSGTYEQYF. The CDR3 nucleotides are TGTGCCAGCAGTTTCCCCGACTACTCCGGGACCTACGAGCAGTACTTC.

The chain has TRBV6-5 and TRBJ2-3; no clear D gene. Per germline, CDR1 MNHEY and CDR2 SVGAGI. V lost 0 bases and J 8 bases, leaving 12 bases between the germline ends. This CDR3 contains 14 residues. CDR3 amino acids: CASSYSITSGTQYF. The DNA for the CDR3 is TGTGCCAGCAGTTACTCTATCACGTCGGGTACGCAGTATTTT.

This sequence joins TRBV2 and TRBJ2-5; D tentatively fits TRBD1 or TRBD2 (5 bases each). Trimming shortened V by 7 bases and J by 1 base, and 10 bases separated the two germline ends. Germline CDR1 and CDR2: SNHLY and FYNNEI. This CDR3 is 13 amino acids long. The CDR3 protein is CASMRGSQETQYF. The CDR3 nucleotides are TGTGCCAGCATGAGGGGAAGCCAAGAGACCCAGTACTTC.

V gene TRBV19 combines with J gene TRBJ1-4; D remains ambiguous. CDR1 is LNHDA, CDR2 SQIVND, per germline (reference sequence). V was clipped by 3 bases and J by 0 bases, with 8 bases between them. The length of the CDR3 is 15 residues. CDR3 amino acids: CASSIGGTTNEKLFF. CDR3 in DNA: TGTGCCAGTAGTATTGGCGGAACAACTAATGAAAAACTGTTTTTT.

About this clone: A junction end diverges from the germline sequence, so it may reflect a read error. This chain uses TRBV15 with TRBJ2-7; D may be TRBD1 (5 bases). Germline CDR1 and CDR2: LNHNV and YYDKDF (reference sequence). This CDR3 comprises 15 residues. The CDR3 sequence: CATSRGGPERNEQCF. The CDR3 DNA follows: TGTGCCACCAGCAGAGGGGGCCCGGAGAGGAACGAGCAGTGCTTC.

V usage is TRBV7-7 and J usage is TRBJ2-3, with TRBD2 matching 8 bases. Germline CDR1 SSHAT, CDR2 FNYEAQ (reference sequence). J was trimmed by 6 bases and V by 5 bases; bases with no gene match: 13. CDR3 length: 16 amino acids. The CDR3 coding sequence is TGTGCCAGCAGCCCCGAGTTTGGACTAGCTAGGGATACGCAGTATTTT. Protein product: CASSPEFGLARDTQYF.

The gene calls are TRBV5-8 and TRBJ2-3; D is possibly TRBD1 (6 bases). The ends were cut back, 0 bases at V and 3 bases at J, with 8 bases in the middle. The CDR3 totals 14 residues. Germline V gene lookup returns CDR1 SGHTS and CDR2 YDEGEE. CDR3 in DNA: TGTGCCAGCAGCTTGGCAGGGGATACAGATACGCAGTATTTT. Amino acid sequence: CASSLAGDTDTQYF.

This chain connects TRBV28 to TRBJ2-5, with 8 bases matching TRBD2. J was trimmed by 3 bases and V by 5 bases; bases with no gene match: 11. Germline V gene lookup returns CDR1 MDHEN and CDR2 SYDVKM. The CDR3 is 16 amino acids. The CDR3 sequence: CASSSQTPGGEETQYF. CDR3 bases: TGTGCCAGCAGTAGCCAAACCCCGGGAGGGGAAGAGACCCAGTACTTC.